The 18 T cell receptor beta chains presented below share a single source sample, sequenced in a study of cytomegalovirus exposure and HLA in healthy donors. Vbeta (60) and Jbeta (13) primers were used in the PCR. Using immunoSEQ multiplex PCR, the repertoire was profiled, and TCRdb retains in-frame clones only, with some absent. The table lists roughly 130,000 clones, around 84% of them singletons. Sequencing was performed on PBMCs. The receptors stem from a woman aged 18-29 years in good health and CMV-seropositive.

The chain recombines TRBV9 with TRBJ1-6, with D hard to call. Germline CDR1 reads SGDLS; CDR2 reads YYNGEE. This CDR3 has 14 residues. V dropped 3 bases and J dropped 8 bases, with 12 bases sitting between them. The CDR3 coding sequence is TGTGCCAGCAGCGCGGGGAGGGTTGATTCACCCCTCCACTTT. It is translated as CASSAGRVDSPLHF.

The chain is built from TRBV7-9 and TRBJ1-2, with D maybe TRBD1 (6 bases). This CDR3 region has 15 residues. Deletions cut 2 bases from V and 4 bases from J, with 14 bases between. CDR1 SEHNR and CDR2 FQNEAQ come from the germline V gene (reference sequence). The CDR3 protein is CASSLTGTYLYGYTF. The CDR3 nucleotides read TGTGCCAGCAGCTTAACGGGGACATATCTCTATGGCTACACCTTC.

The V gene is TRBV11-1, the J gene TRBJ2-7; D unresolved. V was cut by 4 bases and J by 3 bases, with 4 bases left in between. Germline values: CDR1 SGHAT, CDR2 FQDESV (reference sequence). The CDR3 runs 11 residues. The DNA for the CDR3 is TGTGCCAGCAGCTGGAGCTACGAGCAGTACTTC. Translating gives CASSWSYEQYF.

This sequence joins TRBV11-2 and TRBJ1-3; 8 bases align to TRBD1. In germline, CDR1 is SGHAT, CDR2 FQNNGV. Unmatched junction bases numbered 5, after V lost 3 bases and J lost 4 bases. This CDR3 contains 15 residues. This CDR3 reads CASSFQGARGNTIYF. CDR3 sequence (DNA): TGTGCCAGCAGCTTTCAGGGGGCGAGGGGAAACACCATATATTTT.

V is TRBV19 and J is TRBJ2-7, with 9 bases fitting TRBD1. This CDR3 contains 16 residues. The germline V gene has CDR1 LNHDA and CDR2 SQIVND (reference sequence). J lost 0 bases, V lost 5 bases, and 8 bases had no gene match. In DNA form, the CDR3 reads TGTGCCAGTAGTTCCGGGACAGGGATGAGCTCCTACGAGCAGTACTTC. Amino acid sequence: CASSSGTGMSSYEQYF.

This CDR3 reads CATSRERAGGTNEQFF. CDR3 coding DNA: TGTGCCACCAGCAGAGAACGGGCGGGGGGGACGAATGAGCAGTTCTTC. The rearrangement links TRBV15 to TRBJ2-1; the match to TRBD2 covers 9 bases. Trimming cost V 0 bases and J 7 bases; bases outside gene matches: 7. The CDR3 spans 16 residues. Per the germline V gene, CDR1 is LNHNV and CDR2 is YYDKDF (reference sequence).

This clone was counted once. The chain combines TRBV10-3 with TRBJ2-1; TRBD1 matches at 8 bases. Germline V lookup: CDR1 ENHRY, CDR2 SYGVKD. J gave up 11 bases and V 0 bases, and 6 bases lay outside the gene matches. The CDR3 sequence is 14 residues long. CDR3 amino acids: CAISESTGTGQQFF. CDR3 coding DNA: TGTGCCATCAGTGAGTCAACCGGGACAGGACAGCAGTTCTTC.

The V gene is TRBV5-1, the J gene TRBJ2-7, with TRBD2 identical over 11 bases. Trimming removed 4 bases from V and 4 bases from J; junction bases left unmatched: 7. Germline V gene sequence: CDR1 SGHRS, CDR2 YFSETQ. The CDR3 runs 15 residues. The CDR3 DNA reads TGCGCCAGCAGCCTCCTGGGACTAGCGGTTTACGAGCAGTACTTC. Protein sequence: CASSLLGLAVYEQYF.

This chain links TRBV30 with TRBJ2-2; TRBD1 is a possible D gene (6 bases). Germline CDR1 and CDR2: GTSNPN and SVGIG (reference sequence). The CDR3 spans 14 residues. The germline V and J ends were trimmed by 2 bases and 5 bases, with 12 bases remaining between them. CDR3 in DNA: TGTGCCTGGAGTCCAGGGGCGGTGACCGGGGAGCTGTTTTTT. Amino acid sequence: CAWSPGAVTGELFF.

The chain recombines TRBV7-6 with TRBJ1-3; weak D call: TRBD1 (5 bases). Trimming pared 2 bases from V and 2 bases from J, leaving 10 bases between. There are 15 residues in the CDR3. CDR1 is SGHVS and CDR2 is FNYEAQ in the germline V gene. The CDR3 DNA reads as TGTGCCAGCAGCTTACAGGGCACCCCTGGAAACACCATATATTTT. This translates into CASSLQGTPGNTIYF.

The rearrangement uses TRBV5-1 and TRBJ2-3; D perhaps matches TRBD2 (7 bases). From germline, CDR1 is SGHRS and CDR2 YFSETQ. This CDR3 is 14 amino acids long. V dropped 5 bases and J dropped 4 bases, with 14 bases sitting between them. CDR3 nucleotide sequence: TGCGCCAGCAGTTCCGGGGGGCGCGCAGATACGCAGTATTTT. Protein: CASSSGGRADTQYF.

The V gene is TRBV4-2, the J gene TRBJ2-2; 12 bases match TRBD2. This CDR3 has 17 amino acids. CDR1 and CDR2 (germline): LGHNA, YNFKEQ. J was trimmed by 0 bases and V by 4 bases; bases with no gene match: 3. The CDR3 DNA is TGTGCCAGCAGCCGACTAGCGGGGGACGCGAACACCGGGGAGCTGTTTTTT. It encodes CASSRLAGDANTGELFF.

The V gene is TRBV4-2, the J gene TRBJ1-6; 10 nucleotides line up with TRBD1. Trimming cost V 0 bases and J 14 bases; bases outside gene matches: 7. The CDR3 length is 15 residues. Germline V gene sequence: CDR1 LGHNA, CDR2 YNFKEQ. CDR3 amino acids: CASSQDKRQGATLHF. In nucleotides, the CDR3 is TGTGCCAGCAGCCAAGATAAGAGACAGGGGGCAACCCTCCACTTT.

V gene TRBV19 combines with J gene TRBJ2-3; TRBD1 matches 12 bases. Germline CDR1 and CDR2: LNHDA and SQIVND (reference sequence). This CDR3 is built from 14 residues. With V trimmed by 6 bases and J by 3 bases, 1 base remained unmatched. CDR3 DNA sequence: TGTGCCAGTAGGGGACAGGGGGCTACAGATACGCAGTATTTT. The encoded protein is CASRGQGATDTQYF. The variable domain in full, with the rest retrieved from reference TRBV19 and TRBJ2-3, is DGGITQSPKYLFRKEGQNVTLSCEQNLNHDAMYWYRQDPGQGLRLIYYSQIVNDFQKGDIAEGYSVSREKKESFPLTVTSAQKNPTAFYLCASRGQGATDTQYFGPGTRLTVL.

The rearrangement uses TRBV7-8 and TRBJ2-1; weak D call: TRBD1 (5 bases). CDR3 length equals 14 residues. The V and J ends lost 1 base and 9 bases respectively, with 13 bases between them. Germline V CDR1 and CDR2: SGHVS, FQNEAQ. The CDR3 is CASSLGRQTLEQFF. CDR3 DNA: TGTGCCAGCAGCTTAGGCCGACAGACTCTTGAGCAGTTCTTC.

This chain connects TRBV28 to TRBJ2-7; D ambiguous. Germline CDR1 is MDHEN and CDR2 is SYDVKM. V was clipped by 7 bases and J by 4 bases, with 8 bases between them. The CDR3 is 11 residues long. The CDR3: CASTRLYEQYF. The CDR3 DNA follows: TGTGCCAGCACCCGACTTTACGAGCAGTACTTC.

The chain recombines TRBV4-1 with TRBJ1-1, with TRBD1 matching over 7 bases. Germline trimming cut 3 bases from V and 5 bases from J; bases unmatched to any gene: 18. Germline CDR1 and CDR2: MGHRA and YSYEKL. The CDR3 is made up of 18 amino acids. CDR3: CASSQGGPGQSFGTEAFF. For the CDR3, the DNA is TGCGCCAGCAGCCAGGGGGGACCGGGACAGTCATTCGGGACTGAAGCTTTCTTT.

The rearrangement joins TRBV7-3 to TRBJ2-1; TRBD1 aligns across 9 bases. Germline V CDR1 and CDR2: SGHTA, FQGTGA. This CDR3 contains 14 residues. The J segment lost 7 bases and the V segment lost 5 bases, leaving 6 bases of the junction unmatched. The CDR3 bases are TGTGCCAGCAGCCTCAGACAGGGGGTAAATGAGCAGTTCTTC. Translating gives CASSLRQGVNEQFF.